This TCR beta chain was sequenced in a study of T cell responses to AZD1222 COVID-19 vaccine. Whole-study results and caveats: Within unmutated variant regions lay the reported targets of nearly half of spike-specific TCRs. Donors skewed white British and female; clonal diversity was possibly underestimated. Seropositivity was recorded at baseline in only a handful of AZD1222 recipients.

This CDR3 is 12 amino acids long. The V end was cut by 7 bases, the J end by 8 bases, with 14 bases between. Points on this clone: Its specificity is unknown.

Sequencing used immunoSEQ multiplex PCR; TCRdb keeps in-frame clones, though not all of them. The repertoire holds around 79,000 clones, with approximately 90% as singletons. This chain joins TRBV12-3 or TRBV12-4 and TRBJ1-1, with no clear D. This sequence was found in an adult in good health. The sequencing here drew on peripheral blood, taken on day 0 of AZD1222 vaccination. CDR3 in DNA: TGTGCCAGCACCGTCGGCCAGTTAGAAGCTTTCTTT. Translated, it gives CASTVGQLEAFF.